The present entry profiles one T cell receptor beta chain with its context. No antigen is known for it. This CDR3 contains 13 residues. With 3 bases removed from V and 8 bases from J, the gap between germline ends came to 13 bases. Germline V gives CDR1 SEHNR, CDR2 FQNEAQ (reference sequence). These data are taken from a study of post-analysis software for immune sequencing data. The wider study: Patients had relapsing-remitting, secondary progressive or progressive-relapsing multiple sclerosis; some lacked subtype. Study findings and constraints: Controls had significantly higher normalized Chao1 diversity than multiple sclerosis patients. F measure grouped same-batch samples tightly together. Controls showed lower frequencies than patients for several TRBV segments, and TRBV5-6, TRBV5-1 and TRBV20-1 were among these.

Researchers reported that TCR beta cDNA libraries carried unique molecular identifiers. Once roughly 0.9 to 10 million T cells were used, roughly 0.5 million cDNA molecules resulted. TCRdb analysed the PCR reads with MiXCR anew, one entry per CDR3 protein. The table lists hundreds of thousands of distinct CDR3 sequences, 25% to 30% of them singletons. Material for sequencing was blood. This TCR came from a girl between 10 and 17 years old with multiple sclerosis. The rearrangement uses TRBV7-9 and TRBJ1-2; maybe TRBD1 (6 bases). This CDR3 reads CASSLTGAWGYTF. CDR3 DNA sequence: TGTGCCAGCAGCTTGACGGGGGCGTGGGGCTACACCTTC.